A single TCR beta chain is shown here with its context. The antigen is undetermined. The sequenced template was cDNA made from the entire isolated RNA. Here immunoSEQ multiplex PCR was the method, and the copy in TCRdb shows in-frame clones only, minus some. The data hold some 44,000 clones, with around 50% observed a single time. CDR3 length: 14 residues. The germline CDR1 and CDR2 sequences are KGHSH and LQKENI. The ends were cut back, 3 bases at V and 2 bases at J, with 8 bases in the middle. This sample was taken from a study of beta chain features in type 1 diabetes. Study context: On cell yields, gender and age, patients and healthy donors were similar. The study's findings and limits: PCR could preferentially amplify shorter templates, alike in patients and controls. In every one of the four CD4+ subsets, TCRB CDR3s were moderately but significantly shorter in Type 1 diabetes patients.

The sample consisted of stem cell memory CD4+ T cells from blood. The TCR sequence derives from a woman in her twenties or thirties in good health. The chain couples TRBV18 to TRBJ1-5; D is unclear. CDR3 sequence reads: CASSPTQGNQPQHF. CDR3 nucleotide sequence: TGTGCCAGCTCACCTACGCAGGGCAATCAGCCCCAGCATTTT.